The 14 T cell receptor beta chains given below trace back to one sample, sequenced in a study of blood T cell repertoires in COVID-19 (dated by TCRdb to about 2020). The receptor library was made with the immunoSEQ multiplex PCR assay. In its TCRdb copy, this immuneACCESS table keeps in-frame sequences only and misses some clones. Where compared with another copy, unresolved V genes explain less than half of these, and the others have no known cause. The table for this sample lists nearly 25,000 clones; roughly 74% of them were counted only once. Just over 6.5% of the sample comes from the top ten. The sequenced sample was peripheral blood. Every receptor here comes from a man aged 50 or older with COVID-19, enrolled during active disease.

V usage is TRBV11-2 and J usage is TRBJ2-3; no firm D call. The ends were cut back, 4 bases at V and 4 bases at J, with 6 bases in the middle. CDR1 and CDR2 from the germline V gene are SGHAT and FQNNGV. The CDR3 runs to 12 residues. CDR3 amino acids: CASSSAADTQYF. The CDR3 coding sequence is TGTGCCAGCAGCTCGGCGGCAGATACGCAGTATTTT.

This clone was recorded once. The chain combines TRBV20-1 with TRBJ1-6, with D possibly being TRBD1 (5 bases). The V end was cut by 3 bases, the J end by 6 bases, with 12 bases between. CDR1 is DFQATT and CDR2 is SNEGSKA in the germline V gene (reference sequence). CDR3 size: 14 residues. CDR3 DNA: TGCAGTGCTAGTAGGGGCCGAACTAATTCACCCCTCCACTTT. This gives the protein CSASRGRTNSPLHF.

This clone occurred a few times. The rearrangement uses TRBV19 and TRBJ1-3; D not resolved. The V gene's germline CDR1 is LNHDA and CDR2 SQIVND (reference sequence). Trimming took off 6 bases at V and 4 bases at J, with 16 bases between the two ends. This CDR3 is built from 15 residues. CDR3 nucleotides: TGTGCCAGTAGGGGGAGGATTGGCGGAGGAAACACCATATATTTT. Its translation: CASRGRIGGGNTIYF.

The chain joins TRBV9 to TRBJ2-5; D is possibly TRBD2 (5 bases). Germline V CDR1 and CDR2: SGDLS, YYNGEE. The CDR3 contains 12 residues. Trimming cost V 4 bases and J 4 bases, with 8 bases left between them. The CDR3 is CASSPEGETQYF. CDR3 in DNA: TGTGCCAGCAGCCCAGAGGGAGAGACCCAGTACTTC.

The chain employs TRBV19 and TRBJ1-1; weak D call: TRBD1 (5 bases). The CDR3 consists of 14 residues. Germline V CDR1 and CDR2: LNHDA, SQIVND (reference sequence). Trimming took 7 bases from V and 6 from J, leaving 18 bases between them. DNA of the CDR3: TGTGCCAGTAACGAGGAGGGGCGCACCCCTGAAGCTTTCTTT. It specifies CASNEEGRTPEAFF.

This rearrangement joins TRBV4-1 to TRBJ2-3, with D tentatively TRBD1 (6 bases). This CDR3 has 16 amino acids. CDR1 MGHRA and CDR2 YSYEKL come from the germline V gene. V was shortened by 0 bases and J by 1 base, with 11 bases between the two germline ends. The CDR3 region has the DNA TGCGCCAGCAGCCAAGAAGGGGCAGGGGGCACAGATACGCAGTATTTT. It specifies CASSQEGAGGTDTQYF.

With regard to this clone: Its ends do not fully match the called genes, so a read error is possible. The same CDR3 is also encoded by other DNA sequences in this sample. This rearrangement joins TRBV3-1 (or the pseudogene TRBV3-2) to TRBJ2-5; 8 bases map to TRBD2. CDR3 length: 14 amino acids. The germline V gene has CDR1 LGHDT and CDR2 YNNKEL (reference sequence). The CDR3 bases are TGTGCCAGCAGCCAAGCGGGGGGGCAAGGGACCCAGTACTTC. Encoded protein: CASSQAGGQGTQYF.

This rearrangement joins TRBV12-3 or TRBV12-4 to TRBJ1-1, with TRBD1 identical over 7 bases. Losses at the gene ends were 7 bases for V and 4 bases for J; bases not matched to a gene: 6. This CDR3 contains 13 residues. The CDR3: CASKRQGGTEAFF. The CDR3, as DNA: TGTGCCAGCAAGAGACAGGGAGGCACTGAAGCTTTCTTT.

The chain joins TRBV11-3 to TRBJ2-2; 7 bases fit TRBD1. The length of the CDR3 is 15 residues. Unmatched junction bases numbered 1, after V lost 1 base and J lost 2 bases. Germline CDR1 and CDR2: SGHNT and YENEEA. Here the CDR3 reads CASSLGQGNTGELFF. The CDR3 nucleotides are TGTGCCAGCAGCTTAGGACAGGGCAACACCGGGGAGCTGTTTTTT. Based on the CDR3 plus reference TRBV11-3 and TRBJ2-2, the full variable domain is EAGVVQSPRYKIIEKKQPVAFWCNPISGHNTLYWYLQNLGQGPELLIRYENEEAVDDSQLPKDRFSAERLKGVDSTLKIQPAELGDSAVYLCASSLGQGNTGELFFGEGSRLTVL.

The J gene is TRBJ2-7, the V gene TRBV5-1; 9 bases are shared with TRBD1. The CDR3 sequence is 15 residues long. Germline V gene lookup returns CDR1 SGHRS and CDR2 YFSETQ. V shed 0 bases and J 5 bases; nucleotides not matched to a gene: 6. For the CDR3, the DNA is TGCGCCAGCAGCTTGGGGGACAGGGAAGGAAACGAGCAGTACTTC. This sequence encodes CASSLGDREGNEQYF.

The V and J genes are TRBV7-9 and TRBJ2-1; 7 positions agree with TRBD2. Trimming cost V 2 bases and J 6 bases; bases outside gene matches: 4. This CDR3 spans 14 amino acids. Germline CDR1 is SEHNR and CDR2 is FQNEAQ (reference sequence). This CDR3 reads CASSLIAGVNEQFF. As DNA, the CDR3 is TGTGCCAGCAGCTTAATTGCGGGAGTCAATGAGCAGTTCTTC. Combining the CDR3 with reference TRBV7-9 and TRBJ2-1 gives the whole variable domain DTGVSQNPRHKITKRGQNVTFRCDPISEHNRLYWYRQTLGQGPEFLTYFQNEAQLEKSRLLSDRFSAERPKGSFSTLEIQRTEQGDSAMYLCASSLIAGVNEQFFGPGTRLTVL.

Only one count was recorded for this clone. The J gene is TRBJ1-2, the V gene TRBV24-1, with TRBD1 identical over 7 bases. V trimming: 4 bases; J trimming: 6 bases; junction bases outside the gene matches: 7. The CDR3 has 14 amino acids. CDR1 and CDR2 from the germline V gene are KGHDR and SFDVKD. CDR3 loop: CATSDTTGSDGYTF. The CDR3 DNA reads TGTGCCACCAGTGACACGACAGGGTCGGATGGCTACACCTTC.

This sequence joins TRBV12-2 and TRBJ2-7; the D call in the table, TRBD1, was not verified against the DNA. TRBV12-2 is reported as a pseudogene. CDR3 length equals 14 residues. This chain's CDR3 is CASRLAGRSYEQYF. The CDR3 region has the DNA TGTGCAAGTCGCTTAGCGGGCCGCTCCTACGAGCAGTACTTC.

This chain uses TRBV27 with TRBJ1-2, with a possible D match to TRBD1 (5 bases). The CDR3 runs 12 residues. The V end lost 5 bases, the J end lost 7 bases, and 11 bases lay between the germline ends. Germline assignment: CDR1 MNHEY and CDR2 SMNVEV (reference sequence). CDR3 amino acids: CASSKGSGGYTF. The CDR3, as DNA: TGTGCCAGCAGTAAGGGGTCGGGTGGCTACACCTTC.